This entry lists 13 T cell receptor beta chains sequenced from one sample in a study of vaccination and CD4 T cells after COVID-19. Their antigens remain unidentified. Cultured CD4+ T cell DNA was sequenced using the Oncomine TCR Beta short-read assay. TCRdb re-derived calls from the PCR reads in MiXCR, one entry per CDR3 protein. The profile shows 20,000 to 25,000 distinct CDR3 sequences, roughly 35% of them singletons. Time point in this sample: late sampling 161 to 241 days after vaccination in a few convalescent patients. The treatment denotes: roughly 10-day PBMC culture with coronavirus spike peptide pools or control peptides (ViraFEST assay). This material consisted of CD4+ T cells from blood, cultured in vitro, taken about 7 months after SARS-CoV-2 vaccination. These receptors were obtained from a human donor who had recovered from COVID-19.

This chain uses TRBV5-1 with TRBJ2-5; a possible D gene is TRBD2 (6 bases). V was pared by 3 bases and J by 2 bases, with 20 bases between. The length of the CDR3 is 17 residues. The germline CDR1 and CDR2 sequences are SGHRS and YFSETQ. DNA of the CDR3: TGCGCCAGCAGCTCGGGCCCGACGGGGGTGTCACAAGAGACCCAGTACTTC. Protein sequence: CASSSGPTGVSQETQYF.

This chain links TRBV7-9 with TRBJ1-6; D not resolved. Germline CDR1 and CDR2: SEHNR and FQNEAQ (reference sequence). The CDR3 extends over 12 amino acids. Trimming took off 3 bases at V and 7 bases at J, with 4 bases between the two ends. Written as DNA, the CDR3 is TGTGCCAGCAGCTTCCGGAATTCACCCCTCCACTTT. Translated: CASSFRNSPLHF.

This clonotype was picked up a small number of times. The V gene is TRBV6-1, the J gene TRBJ2-5; TRBD1 aligns across 9 bases. V lost 5 bases and J lost 3; bases outside the gene matches: 7. Germline CDR1 MNHNS, CDR2 SASEGT. This CDR3 spans 15 amino acids. CDR3 amino acids: CASSTRDREEETQYF. In DNA form, the CDR3 reads TGTGCCAGCAGTACGAGGGACAGGGAGGAAGAGACCCAGTACTTC.

The chain has TRBV18 and TRBJ2-5, with 8 bases aligning to TRBD1. Losses at the gene ends were 3 bases for V and 4 bases for J; bases not matched to a gene: 7. Germline V gene sequence: CDR1 KGHSH, CDR2 LQKENI. This CDR3 is built from 15 residues. CDR3 in DNA: TGTGCCAGCTCACCTCAATGGACAGGGACAGAGACCCAGTACTTC. Translating gives CASSPQWTGTETQYF.

Within the sample, this clonotype is medium-sized. This rearrangement joins TRBV6-4 to TRBJ2-3, with TRBD2 matching 7 bases. V lost 3 bases and J lost 6; bases outside the gene matches: 6. Germline loops: CDR1 MRHNA, CDR2 SNTAGT. The CDR3 spans 14 residues. The CDR3 reads CASSEGSGSDTQYF. CDR3 nucleotides: TGTGCCAGCAGTGAAGGTAGCGGGTCGGATACGCAGTATTTT.

The chain combines TRBV7-3 with TRBJ2-7; D gene ambiguous. Trimming took 2 bases from V and 6 from J, leaving 11 bases between them. The CDR3 covers 13 residues. CDR1 and CDR2 from the germline V gene are SGHTA and FQGTGA. The CDR3 nucleotides are TGTGCCAGCAGCTTATCCAGAACGGGCGAGCAGTACTTC. This codes for CASSLSRTGEQYF.

This rearrangement joins TRBV6-1 to TRBJ2-2; no reliable D call. The germline gives CDR1 MNHNS, CDR2 SASEGT. The CDR3 length is 13 residues. V lost 4 bases and J lost 6, with 9 bases in between. In DNA form, the CDR3 reads TGTGCCAGCAGTGTAAGCGTGTCCGGGGAGCTGTTTTTT. Protein: CASSVSVSGELFF.

In this sample, this clonotype turned up a few times. The CDR3 DNA reads TGTGCCAGCAGGGCCCGGGGGGAGGGCCGCGAGCAGTACTTC. Protein: CASRARGEGREQYF. The rearrangement joins TRBV6-1 to TRBJ2-7; 7 bases match TRBD2. V shed 6 bases, J shed 6 bases, and the junction held 11 bases outside the gene matches. In germline, CDR1 is MNHNS, CDR2 SASEGT. The CDR3 loop spans 14 amino acids.

The chain carries TRBV6-1 and TRBJ1-5; D is perhaps TRBD1 (5 bases). Trimming stripped 6 bases from V and 2 bases from J, with 8 bases between. CDR1 MNHNS and CDR2 SASEGT come from the germline V gene. The CDR3 loop spans 13 amino acids. The CDR3: CASRGTGNQPQHF. The DNA for the CDR3 is TGTGCCAGCAGAGGGACTGGCAATCAGCCCCAGCATTTT.

This rearrangement joins TRBV5-1 to TRBJ2-5; D unresolved. Trimming stripped 0 bases from V and 5 bases from J, with 14 bases between. Germline CDR1 and CDR2: SGHRS and YFSETQ. This CDR3 spans 15 amino acids. The CDR3 loop is CASSLGSLQGETQYF. For the CDR3, the DNA is TGCGCCAGCAGCTTGGGCAGCCTCCAAGGGGAGACCCAGTACTTC.

The V call is TRBV19, the J call TRBJ1-2, with D possibly matching TRBD1 (5 bases). The germline V gene encodes CDR1 LNHDA and CDR2 SQIVND (reference sequence). V was shortened by 1 base and J by 2 bases, with 11 bases between the two germline ends. The CDR3 spans 15 residues. This CDR3 is CASSIGGRDNYGYTF. In nucleotides, the CDR3 is TGTGCCAGTAGTATAGGGGGCAGAGACAACTATGGCTACACCTTC.

The chain combines TRBV6-5 with TRBJ1-1, with TRBD1 as a possible D gene (5 bases). CDR3 length: 16 amino acids. Trimming left V 3 bases short and J 4 bases short, with 18 bases between. The germline CDR1 and CDR2 sequences are MNHEY and SVGAGI. CDR3 in amino acids: CASSYRSGGERTEAFF. CDR3 DNA: TGTGCCAGCAGTTATCGTTCCGGAGGGGAGCGCACTGAAGCTTTCTTT.

The count of this clonotype is one. This chain joins TRBV7-3 and TRBJ2-3; TRBD2 agrees at 7 bases. The CDR3 totals 15 residues. V lost 1 base to trimming and J lost 5 bases; unmatched junction nucleotides: 6. The germline V gene encodes CDR1 SGHTA and CDR2 FQGTGA. CDR3 DNA sequence: TGTGCCAGCAGCTTAAAGGCGGGAGATGGAGATACGCAGTATTTT. Translation: CASSLKAGDGDTQYF. The variable domain in full, completed from reference TRBV7-3 and TRBJ2-3, reads GAGVSQTPSNKVTEKGKYVELRCDPISGHTALYWYRQSLGQGPEFLIYFQGTGAADDSGLPNDRFFAVRPEGSVSTLKIQRTERGDSAVYLCASSLKAGDGDTQYFGPGTRLTVL.